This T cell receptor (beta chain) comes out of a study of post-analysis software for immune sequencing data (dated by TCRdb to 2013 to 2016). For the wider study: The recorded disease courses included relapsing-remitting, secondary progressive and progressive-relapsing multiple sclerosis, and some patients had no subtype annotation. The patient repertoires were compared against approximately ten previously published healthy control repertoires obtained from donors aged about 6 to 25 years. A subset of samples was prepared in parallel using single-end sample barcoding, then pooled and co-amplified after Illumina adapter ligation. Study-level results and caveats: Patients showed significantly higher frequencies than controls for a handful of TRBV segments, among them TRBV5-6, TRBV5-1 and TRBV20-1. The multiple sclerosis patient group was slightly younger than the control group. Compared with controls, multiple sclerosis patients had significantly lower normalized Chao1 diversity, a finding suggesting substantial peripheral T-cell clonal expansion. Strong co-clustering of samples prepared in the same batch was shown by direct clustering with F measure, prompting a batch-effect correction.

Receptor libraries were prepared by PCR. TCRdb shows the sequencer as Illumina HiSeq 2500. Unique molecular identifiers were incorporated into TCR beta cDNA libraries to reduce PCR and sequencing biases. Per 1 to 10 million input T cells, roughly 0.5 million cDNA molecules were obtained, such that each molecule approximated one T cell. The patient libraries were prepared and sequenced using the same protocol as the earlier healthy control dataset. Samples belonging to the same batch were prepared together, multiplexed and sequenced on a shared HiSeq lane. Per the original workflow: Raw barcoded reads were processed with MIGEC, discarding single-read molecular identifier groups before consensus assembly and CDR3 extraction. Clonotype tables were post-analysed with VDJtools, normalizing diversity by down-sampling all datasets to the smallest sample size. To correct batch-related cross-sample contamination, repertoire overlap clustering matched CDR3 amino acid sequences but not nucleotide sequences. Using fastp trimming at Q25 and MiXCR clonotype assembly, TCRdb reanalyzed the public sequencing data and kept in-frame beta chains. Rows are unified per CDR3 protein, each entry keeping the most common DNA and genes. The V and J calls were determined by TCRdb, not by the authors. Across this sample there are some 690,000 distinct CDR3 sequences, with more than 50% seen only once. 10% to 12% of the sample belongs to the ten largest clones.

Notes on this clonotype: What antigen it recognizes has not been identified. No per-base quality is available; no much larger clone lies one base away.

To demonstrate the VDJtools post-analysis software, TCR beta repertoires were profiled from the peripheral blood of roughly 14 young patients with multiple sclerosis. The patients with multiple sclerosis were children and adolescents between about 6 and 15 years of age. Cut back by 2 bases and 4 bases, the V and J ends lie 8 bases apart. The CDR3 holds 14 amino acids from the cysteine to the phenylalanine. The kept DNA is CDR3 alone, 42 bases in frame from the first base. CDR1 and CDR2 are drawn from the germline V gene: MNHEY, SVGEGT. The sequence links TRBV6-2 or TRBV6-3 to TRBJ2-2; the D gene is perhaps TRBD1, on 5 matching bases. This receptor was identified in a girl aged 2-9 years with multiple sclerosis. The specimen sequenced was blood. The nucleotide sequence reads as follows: TGTGCCAGCAGTTACCAGGGTGTCACCGGGGAGCTGTTTTTT. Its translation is CASSYQGVTGELFF.